What follows are 9 T cell receptor beta chains derived from one specimen sequenced in a study of radiotherapy plus CTLA-4 blockade in lung cancer. Only in-frame clones appear in the TCRdb table, and some are missing; sequencing was by immunoSEQ multiplex PCR. The sample records 100,000 or so clones, approximately 83% being singletons. The sample was peripheral blood, taken from a patient treated with radiotherapy plus ipilimumab. All receptors derive from a human donor with non-small cell lung cancer that progressed on radiotherapy plus ipilimumab.

CDR3 region: CASSRGSGRMNSPLHF. The CDR3 DNA reads as TGTGCCAGCAGTCGGGGTAGTGGCAGAATGAATTCACCCCTCCACTTT. V is TRBV27 and J is TRBJ1-6, with unresolved D. V lost 5 bases and J 7 bases, leaving 18 bases between the germline ends. The CDR3 loop spans 16 amino acids. Per the germline V gene, CDR1 is MNHEY and CDR2 is SMNVEV (reference sequence).

In regard to this clone: This sample also contains other DNA sequences that code for the same CDR3. The rearrangement uses TRBV18 and TRBJ2-2; D unclear. The CDR3 runs 13 residues. Germline V gene data show CDR1 as KGHSH and CDR2 as LQKENI. Trimming took 0 bases from V and 1 from J, leaving 0 bases between them. The CDR3 protein is CASSPPNTGELFF. CDR3 sequence (DNA): TGTGCCAGCTCACCACCGAACACCGGGGAGCTGTTTTTT. Full variable domain (missing parts from reference TRBV18 and TRBJ2-2): NAGVMQNPRHLVRRRGQEARLRCSPMKGHSHVYWYRQLPEEGLKFMVYLQKENIIDESGMPKERFSAEFPKEGPSILRIQQVVRGDSAAYFCASSPPNTGELFFGEGSRLTVL.

The V and J genes are TRBV4-1 and TRBJ2-7, with D possibly matching TRBD2 (5 bases). This CDR3 region has 15 residues. V lost 1 base to trimming and J lost 10 bases, with 20 bases between them. CDR1 is MGHRA, CDR2 YSYEKL, per germline. CDR3 nucleotide sequence: TGCGCCAGCAGCCAAGGTGCTAGCTGGAGCCCTGTACAGTACTTC. Residues: CASSQGASWSPVQYF.

This clone rates as medium-sized (0.01 to 0.1%). The chain links TRBV4-3 to TRBJ2-7; D may be TRBD1 (5 bases). The CDR3 is 13 residues long. Germline CDR1 and CDR2: LGHNA and YSLEER. V shed 6 bases and J shed 3 bases, with 12 bases lying between them. The DNA of the CDR3 is TGCGCCAGCAGTCGCGGCAGGGACTACGAGCAGTACTTC. Translation: CASSRGRDYEQYF.

The gene calls are TRBV10-3 and TRBJ2-7; D might be TRBD1 (6 bases). V was cut by 4 bases and J by 0 bases, with 13 bases left in between. CDR3 size: 15 residues. Germline V gives CDR1 ENHRY, CDR2 SYGVKD. Written as DNA, the CDR3 is TGTGCCATCAGTGCCTCCCGACAGGACTCCTACGAGCAGTACTTC. As protein: CAISASRQDSYEQYF.

This chain connects TRBV28 to TRBJ1-5, with TRBD1 matching over 7 bases. This CDR3 has 14 amino acids. V shed 8 bases and J 0 bases; nucleotides not matched to a gene: 4. Germline V gene data show CDR1 as MDHEN and CDR2 as SYDVKM. This CDR3 is CASYRGGSNQPQHF. The CDR3 bases are TGTGCCAGCTACAGGGGAGGTAGCAATCAGCCCCAGCATTTT. The full variable domain, its missing parts supplied by reference TRBV28 and TRBJ1-5, is DVKVTQSSRYLVKRTGEKVFLECVQDMDHENMFWYRQDPGLGLRLIYFSYDVKMKEKGDIPEGYSVSREKKERFSLILESASTNQTSMYLCASYRGGSNQPQHFGDGTRLSIL.

V and J are TRBV7-2 and TRBJ1-5; D might be TRBD1 (6 bases). The CDR3 runs 14 residues. Germline CDR1 reads SGHTA; CDR2 reads FQGNSA. V lost 2 bases to trimming and J lost 5 bases, with 10 bases between them. CDR3 in DNA: TGTGCCAGCAGCTTACTACAGGGCGATCAGCCCCAGCATTTT. Its translation is CASSLLQGDQPQHF.

The rearrangement joins TRBV5-1 to TRBJ2-7, with 9 bases aligning to TRBD1. Unmatched junction bases numbered 4, after V lost 0 bases and J lost 6 bases. Per the germline V gene, CDR1 is SGHRS and CDR2 is YFSETQ. The CDR3 totals 14 residues. CDR3 nucleotide sequence: TGCGCCAGCAGCTTGGTGGGACAGGGAAGCGAGCAGTACTTC. This sequence encodes CASSLVGQGSEQYF.

The V call is TRBV9, the J call TRBJ1-2, with 10 bases aligning to TRBD1. The V segment lost 4 bases and the J segment 8 bases; nucleotides outside the gene matches: 17. This CDR3 contains 17 residues. In germline, CDR1 is SGDLS, CDR2 YYNGEE. The CDR3 here is CASSHSLPRSTGGGYTF. The CDR3 nucleotides read TGTGCCAGCAGCCATAGCCTTCCTCGGTCGACAGGGGGCGGCTACACCTTC.